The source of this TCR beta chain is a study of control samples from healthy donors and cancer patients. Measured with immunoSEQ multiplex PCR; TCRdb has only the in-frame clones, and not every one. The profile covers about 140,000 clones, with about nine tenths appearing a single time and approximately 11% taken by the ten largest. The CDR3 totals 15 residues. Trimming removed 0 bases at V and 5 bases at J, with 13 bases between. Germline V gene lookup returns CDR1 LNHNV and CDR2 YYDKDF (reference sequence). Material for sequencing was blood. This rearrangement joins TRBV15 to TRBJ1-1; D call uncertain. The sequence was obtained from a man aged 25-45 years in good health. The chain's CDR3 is CATSRDDLGGTEAFF. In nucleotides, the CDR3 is TGTGCCACCAGCAGAGATGATTTGGGTGGGACTGAAGCTTTCTTT.